These 3 T cell receptor beta chains share one sample of origin, sequenced in a study of blood T cell repertoires in COVID-19. Assay: immunoSEQ multiplex PCR; the TCRdb copy retains only in-frame clones and omits some. The sample yields approximately 160,000 clones, around 77% seen once. Sequencing was done on a sample of peripheral blood. The origin of the receptors is a man aged 65 to 79 with acute or convalescent COVID-19.

The chain has TRBV28 and TRBJ1-6; D might be TRBD1 (6 bases). The V and J ends lost 5 bases and 5 bases respectively, with 16 bases between them. CDR3 size: 16 residues. Germline loops: CDR1 MDHEN, CDR2 SYDVKM. CDR3 bases: TGTGCCAGCAGTCCCGGGGGGGCAGGCGATAATTCACCCCTCCACTTT. This gives the protein CASSPGGAGDNSPLHF.

This chain connects TRBV6-5 to TRBJ1-5, with a weak D call TRBD1 (6 bases). This CDR3 contains 14 residues. Germline values: CDR1 MNHEY, CDR2 SVGAGI. Between the trimmed V and J ends, which lost 1 base and 10 bases, there was a span of 14 bases. CDR3 coding DNA: TGTGCCAGCAGTTACTTGGGGGCGAGGGAACCCCAGCATTTT. It specifies CASSYLGAREPQHF.

This chain joins TRBV24-1 and TRBJ1-2, with a weak D call TRBD1 (6 bases). The CDR3 runs to 12 residues. V was shortened by 6 bases and J by 10 bases, with 14 bases between the two germline ends. Germline V gives CDR1 KGHDR, CDR2 SFDVKD. CDR3 sequence: CATSRGGENYTF. In DNA form, the CDR3 reads TGTGCCACCAGTCGAGGGGGAGAAAACTACACCTTC.